Listed here are 26 T cell receptor beta chains from one sample, sequenced in a study of T cell responses to AZD1222 COVID-19 vaccine. Sequenced by immunoSEQ multiplex PCR; TCRdb stores in-frame clones only, minus some. The sample gives approximately 190,000 clones, approximately 92% of which show up once; 1% to 1.5% is in the top ten. The starting material was peripheral blood, obtained on day 0 of AZD1222 vaccination. The receptors were sampled from an adult in good health.

V is TRBV4-1 and J is TRBJ1-2; D gene unclear. Trimming pared 1 base from V and 8 bases from J, leaving 11 bases between. Germline loops: CDR1 MGHRA, CDR2 YSYEKL. CDR3 length: 13 residues. CDR3 sequence reads: CASSQGSSGGYTF. CDR3 sequence (DNA): TGCGCCAGCAGCCAAGGTTCCTCGGGGGGCTACACCTTC.

The CDR3 coding sequence is TGTGCCAGCAGCCACAACTACCGGGGAACACAAGAGACCCAGTACTTC. Translation gives CASSHNYRGTQETQYF. The V call is TRBV3-1 (or the pseudogene TRBV3-2), the J call TRBJ2-5, with D possibly TRBD2 on 5 matching bases. Trimming removed 3 bases from V and 2 bases from J, with 16 bases in between. The CDR3 contains 16 residues. Germline CDR1 is LGHDT and CDR2 is YNNKEL (reference sequence).

This clone was recorded a few times. The V and J genes are TRBV2 and TRBJ2-2; a weak D match, TRBD2 (6 bases). V lost 7 bases and J lost 5, with 11 bases in between. Germline V lookup: CDR1 SNHLY, CDR2 FYNNEI. This CDR3 has 13 residues. Written as DNA, the CDR3 is TGTGCCAGCATCGGGACTCCTACCGGGGAGCTGTTTTTT. It codes for CASIGTPTGELFF. Drawing the rest from reference TRBV2 and TRBJ2-2, the complete variable domain is EPEVTQTPSHQVTQMGQEVILRCVPISNHLYFYWYRQILGQKVEFLVSFYNNEISEKSEIFDDQFSVERPDGSNFTLKIRSTKLEDSAMYFCASIGTPTGELFFGEGSRLTVL.

The chain joins TRBV6-5 to TRBJ1-4; 8 bases fit TRBD1. CDR1 and CDR2 (germline): MNHEY, SVGAGI. J was trimmed by 4 bases and V by 6 bases; bases with no gene match: 4. The CDR3 has 14 residues. The CDR3 DNA sequence: TGTGCCAGCAGCGGACAGGGACTTAATGAAAAACTGTTTTTT. This codes for CASSGQGLNEKLFF.

Written as DNA, the CDR3 is TGTGCCAGCAGCCGACAGACAGGGGGAGGAGAGACCCAGTACTTC. Protein: CASSRQTGGGETQYF. The genes are TRBV11-2 and TRBJ2-5; 9 bases agree with TRBD1. The V and J ends lost 5 bases and 4 bases, in that order; junction bases with no gene match: 8. The CDR3 loop spans 15 amino acids. Germline V CDR1 and CDR2: SGHAT, FQNNGV.

The chain has TRBV21-1 and TRBJ1-2; the listed D gene, TRBD1, was not tested against the DNA. TRBV21-1 is a pseudogene. The CDR3 has 14 amino acids. The CDR3 loop reads CASTETSISYGYTF. CDR3 nucleotide sequence: TGTGCCAGCACTGAGACATCTATTTCCTATGGCTACACCTTC.

The chain has TRBV7-8 and TRBJ2-7, with D possibly matching TRBD2 (5 bases). Germline V gives CDR1 SGHVS, CDR2 FQNEAQ. V was cut by 8 bases and J by 0 bases, with 11 bases left in between. The CDR3 totals 13 residues. CDR3 residues: CASSPRGSYEQYF. The DNA for the CDR3 is TGTGCCAGCTCGCCTCGGGGCTCCTACGAGCAGTACTTC.

V is TRBV18 and J is TRBJ1-4, with D maybe TRBD1 (5 bases). The CDR3 totals 13 residues. Germline V lookup: CDR1 KGHSH, CDR2 LQKENI. The V end was cut by 4 bases, the J end by 5 bases, with 8 bases between. This chain's CDR3 is CASSRGRNEKLFF. In DNA, the CDR3 is TGTGCCAGCTCACGGGGGAGGAATGAAAAACTGTTTTTT.

This clone was picked up one time. The chain joins TRBV18 to TRBJ1-5; possibly TRBD1 for D (6 bases). V lost 5 bases and J 4 bases, leaving 9 bases between the germline ends. Germline values: CDR1 KGHSH, CDR2 LQKENI. The CDR3 has 13 amino acids. The CDR3: CASSGQINQPQHF. The DNA of the CDR3 is TGTGCCAGCTCAGGACAGATTAATCAGCCCCAGCATTTT.

V is TRBV7-3 and J is TRBJ1-1, with D perhaps TRBD1 (5 bases). V lost 10 bases and J 1 base, leaving 16 bases between the germline ends. The CDR3 is 14 residues long. Per germline, CDR1 SGHTA and CDR2 FQGTGA. This CDR3 is CATKEGTSNTEAFF. CDR3 coding DNA: TGTGCCACGAAGGAGGGGACTTCGAACACTGAAGCTTTCTTT. Filled out from reference TRBV7-3 and TRBJ1-1, the complete variable domain reads GAGVSQTPSNKVTEKGKYVELRCDPISGHTALYWYRQSLGQGPEFLIYFQGTGAADDSGLPNDRFFAVRPEGSVSTLKIQRTERGDSAVYLCATKEGTSNTEAFFGQGTRLTVV.

CDR3 in amino acids: CASSMGLDNEKLFF. DNA of the CDR3: TGTGCCAGCAGCATGGGACTGGATAATGAAAAACTGTTTTTT. The chain combines TRBV27 with TRBJ1-4, with a weak D call TRBD1 (5 bases). The V end was cut by 6 bases, the J end by 4 bases, with 12 bases between. Germline V CDR1 and CDR2: MNHEY, SMNVEV (reference sequence). The CDR3 covers 14 residues.

The V call is TRBV7-2, the J call TRBJ1-2; no definite D call. The V end was cut by 1 base, the J end by 3 bases, with 3 bases between. From germline, CDR1 is SGHTA and CDR2 FQGNSA. The CDR3 is 12 amino acids. CDR3 DNA: TGTGCCAGCAGCTTAGTGGACTATGGCTACACCTTC. It encodes CASSLVDYGYTF.

V and J are TRBV15 and TRBJ1-2; 7 bases line up with TRBD1. The CDR3 is 14 residues long. The germline CDR1 and CDR2 sequences are LNHNV and YYDKDF (reference sequence). The trim removed 4 bases at V and 8 bases at J, leaving 10 bases unmatched. CDR3 in DNA: TGTGCCACCAGCACCGACAGGGTTTCGGGGGGCTACACCTTC. Protein: CATSTDRVSGGYTF.

V is TRBV5-4 and J is TRBJ1-5; D gene ambiguous. This CDR3 comprises 13 residues. V shed 0 bases and J shed 4 bases, with 5 bases lying between them. Germline V gene data show CDR1 as SGHNT and CDR2 as YYREEE (reference sequence). In nucleotides, the CDR3 is TGTGCCAGCAGCTTGGGCACTAATCAGCCCCAGCATTTT. Its translation: CASSLGTNQPQHF.

The chain is built from TRBV6-4 and TRBJ1-6; unclear D gene. The V gene's germline CDR1 is MRHNA and CDR2 SNTAGT. The CDR3 runs 19 residues. Trimming stripped 0 bases from V and 1 base from J, with 16 bases between. The CDR3 reads CASSDSGGRDWSYNSPLHF. DNA for the CDR3: TGTGCCAGCAGTGACTCGGGTGGTCGGGATTGGTCCTATAATTCACCCCTCCACTTT.

The chain links TRBV4-1 to TRBJ1-4; tentatively, D is TRBD1 (5 bases). From germline, CDR1 is MGHRA and CDR2 YSYEKL. This CDR3 is built from 16 residues. With 0 bases removed from V and 8 bases from J, the gap between germline ends came to 16 bases. The CDR3 loop is CASSQDGGRVGEKLFF. CDR3 in DNA: TGCGCCAGCAGCCAAGATGGAGGCAGGGTAGGGGAAAAACTGTTTTTT.

Comment on this clone: The identical CDR3 is also encoded by other nucleotide sequences in the sample. The chain's CDR3 is CASSPPGQGDQPQHF. The CDR3 DNA reads as TGTGCCAGCTCACCACCTGGACAGGGAGACCAGCCCCAGCATTTT. The rearrangement links TRBV18 to TRBJ1-5; 8 bases are a match to TRBD1. Trimming cost V 0 bases and J 7 bases; bases outside gene matches: 5. The CDR3 totals 15 residues. Per germline, CDR1 KGHSH and CDR2 LQKENI.

V gene TRBV28 combines with J gene TRBJ1-2, with D possibly TRBD1 on 5 matching bases. The CDR3 totals 13 residues. Trimming cost V 3 bases and J 9 bases, with 14 bases left between them. In germline, CDR1 is MDHEN, CDR2 SYDVKM. In DNA, the CDR3 is TGTGCCAGCAGTTTTTTGGGAGAGGGGAGCTACACCTTC. Amino acids: CASSFLGEGSYTF.

The rearrangement uses TRBV5-1 and TRBJ2-5; 8 bases line up with TRBD2. Germline CDR1 reads SGHRS; CDR2 reads YFSETQ. The V segment lost 4 bases and the J segment 5 bases; nucleotides outside the gene matches: 7. The CDR3 length is 14 residues. CDR3 sequence: CASSHGLAGETQYF. DNA of the CDR3: TGCGCCAGCAGCCACGGACTAGCCGGGGAGACCCAGTACTTC.

This clone qualifies as medium-sized. The chain employs TRBV12-3 or TRBV12-4 and TRBJ2-1, with D unclear. The CDR3 is made up of 12 amino acids. The V gene lost 3 bases and the J gene lost 9 bases, with 9 bases spanning the gap. The CDR3 DNA follows: TGTGCCAGCAGTTTTGACCAAAGTGAGCAGTTCTTC. This codes for CASSFDQSEQFF.

V and J are TRBV18 and TRBJ1-5, with D maybe TRBD1 (6 bases). The V gene's germline CDR1 is KGHSH and CDR2 LQKENI. V lost 2 bases to trimming and J lost 2 bases, with 10 bases between them. This CDR3 has 15 amino acids. CDR3 sequence (DNA): TGTGCCAGCTCACCAGGGGGCCGCGGCAATCAGCCCCAGCATTTT. Translating it yields CASSPGGRGNQPQHF.

V gene TRBV24-1 combines with J gene TRBJ2-5, with D possibly TRBD2 on 6 matching bases. Germline V gives CDR1 KGHDR, CDR2 SFDVKD. V was pared by 5 bases and J by 0 bases, with 6 bases between. This CDR3 contains 13 residues. CDR3 in amino acids: CATSGTNQETQYF. CDR3 coding DNA: TGTGCCACCAGTGGGACTAACCAAGAGACCCAGTACTTC.

On this clone itself: One junction end disagrees with the germline gene, perhaps due to a read error. The chain has TRBV12-5 and TRBJ2-1; D is uncertain. Germline V gene data show CDR1 as LGHNT and CDR2 as FRNRAP. This CDR3 is 13 amino acids long. The CDR3 DNA sequence: TGTGCTAGTGGTTTGGCCTCCTTCAATGAGCAGTTCTTC. It translates to CASGLASFNEQFF.

This rearrangement joins TRBV7-9 to TRBJ1-2; unclear D gene. This CDR3 is built from 13 residues. Germline CDR1 and CDR2: SEHNR and FQNEAQ (reference sequence). Trimming removed 5 bases from V and 4 bases from J, with 11 bases in between. In DNA, the CDR3 is TGTGCCAGCAGCCCGGACCGCTTCTATGGCTACACCTTC. Its protein product is CASSPDRFYGYTF.

The rearrangement uses TRBV7-6 and TRBJ2-5, with a possible D match to TRBD1 (5 bases). Per germline, CDR1 SGHVS and CDR2 FNYEAQ. V was cut by 2 bases and J by 5 bases, with 15 bases left in between. This CDR3 region has 15 residues. Written as DNA, the CDR3 is TGTGCCAGCAGCTTATACGCCAGGGCGGAGGAGACCCAGTACTTC. This translates into CASSLYARAEETQYF.

CDR3 residues: CASKVGASNTEAFF. The CDR3 nucleotides read TGTGCCAGCAAGGTTGGGGCCTCGAACACTGAAGCTTTCTTT. This rearrangement joins TRBV6-1 to TRBJ1-1; the D gene is possibly TRBD1 (5 bases). The germline V and J ends were trimmed by 7 bases and 1 base, with 13 bases remaining between them. Germline CDR1 is MNHNS and CDR2 is SASEGT. The CDR3 loop spans 14 amino acids.